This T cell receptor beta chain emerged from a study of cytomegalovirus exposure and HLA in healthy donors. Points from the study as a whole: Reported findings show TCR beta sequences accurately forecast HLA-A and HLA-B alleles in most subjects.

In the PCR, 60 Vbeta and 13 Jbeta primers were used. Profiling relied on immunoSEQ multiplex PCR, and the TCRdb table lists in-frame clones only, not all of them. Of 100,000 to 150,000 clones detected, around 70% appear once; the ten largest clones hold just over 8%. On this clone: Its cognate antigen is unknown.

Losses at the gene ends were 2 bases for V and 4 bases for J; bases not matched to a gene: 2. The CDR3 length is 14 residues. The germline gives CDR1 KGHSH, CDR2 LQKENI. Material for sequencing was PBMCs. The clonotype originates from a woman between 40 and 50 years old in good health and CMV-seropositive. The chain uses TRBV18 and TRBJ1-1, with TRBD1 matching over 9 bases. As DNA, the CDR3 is TGTGCCAGCTCACCAAACAGGGGGCGCACTGAAGCTTTCTTT. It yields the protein CASSPNRGRTEAFF.